Listed below are T cell receptor beta chains from one sample, sequenced in a study of blood T cell repertoires in COVID-19. Sequencing used immunoSEQ multiplex PCR; TCRdb keeps in-frame clones, though not all of them. In the table there are fewer than 300,000 clones, under 90% of which are singletons. Sequenced input: peripheral blood. Receptors originate from a human donor in a cohort sampled during active COVID-19. Both conserved end residues are part of each CDR3. The D gene is left open where the match is weak.

TRBV6-5	TRBJ2-1	TRBD2	CASSSPSVAGSYLKFF	TGTGCCAGCAGTTCCCCCAGCGTAGCGGGTTCTTACCTGAAGTTCTTC
TRBV27	TRBJ1-5	TRBD1	CASRGDRGRNQPQHF	TGTGCCAGTAGGGGTGACAGGGGCCGCAATCAGCCCCAGCATTTT
TRBV3-1/TRBV3-2	TRBJ1-6	-	CASSQEGRGYSPLHF	TGTGCCAGCAGCCAAGAGGGCAGGGGATATTCACCCCTCCACTTT
TRBV19	TRBJ1-1	-	CASIPRARGTEAFF	TGTGCCAGTATTCCCAGGGCCAGGGGCACTGAAGCTTTCTTT
TRBV3-1/TRBV3-2	TRBJ2-3	TRBD2	CASSQESGLAGVDTQYF	TGTGCCAGCAGCCAAGAATCTGGACTAGCGGGAGTAGATACGCAGTATTTT
TRBV5-1	TRBJ2-7	TRBD2	CASRPEGSGRFAYEQYF	TGCGCCAGCAGGCCCGAAGGTAGCGGGAGGTTCGCCTACGAGCAGTACTTC
TRBV9	TRBJ2-4	-	CASSGGHGGVGAKNIQYF	TGTGCCAGCAGCGGCGGACATGGCGGGGTGGGTGCCAAAAACATTCAGTACTTC
TRBV6-5	TRBJ1-4	-	CASSYRSENEKLFF	TGTGCCAGCAGTTACCGTTCTGAGAATGAAAAACTGTTTTTT
TRBV7-8	TRBJ2-1	TRBD2	CASSSGLASSYNEQFF	TGTGCCAGCAGCTCCGGACTAGCGTCCTCCTACAATGAGCAGTTCTTC
TRBV5-1	TRBJ2-1	TRBD2	CASSLVPSGNNEQFF	TGCGCCAGCAGCTTGGTACCTAGCGGAAACAATGAGCAGTTCTTC
TRBV18	TRBJ2-7	TRBD1	CASSPGGQGGNEQYF	TGTGCCAGCTCACCCGGGGGACAGGGCGGGAACGAGCAGTACTTC
TRBV6-4	TRBJ2-1	TRBD1	CASGRDSNNEQFF	TGTGCCAGCGGCCGGGACAGCAACAATGAGCAGTTCTTC
TRBV11-2	TRBJ2-3	TRBD1	CASRAGTGLGPTDTQYF	TGTGCCAGCAGGGCCGGGACAGGGTTGGGACCCACAGATACGCAGTATTTT
TRBV2	TRBJ1-1	-	CASSRVMNTEAFF	TGTGCCAGCAGTCGGGTCATGAACACTGAAGCTTTCTTT
TRBV28	TRBJ1-4	TRBD1	CASKDRDEKLFF	TGTGCCAGCAAAGACAGGGACGAAAAACTGTTTTTT
TRBV29-1	TRBJ2-1	TRBD2	CSVQRGVGYNEQFF	TGCAGCGTTCAACGGGGGGTAGGTTACAATGAGCAGTTCTTC
TRBV7-2	TRBJ2-6	TRBD2	CASSKKAGRGANVLTF	TGTGCCAGCAGCAAAAAAGCGGGAAGGGGGGCCAACGTCCTGACTTTC